The 13 T cell receptor beta chains given below trace back to one sample, sequenced in a study of shared clonotypes between healthy human individuals. Naive CD8 cells, CD45RO-negative and positively selected for CCR7, excluded terminally differentiated effector memory CD45RA+ cells. Data came from immunoSEQ multiplex PCR; TCRdb stores just in-frame clones and leaves some out. The data show roughly 1,800,000 clones, less than 95% seen once. The sample consisted of naive CD8+ T cells sorted from blood. The receptors come from a man between 18 and 35 years old in good health.

The J gene is TRBJ2-3, the V gene TRBV7-6; unclear D gene. In germline, CDR1 is SGHVS, CDR2 FNYEAQ. Trimming took off 2 bases at V and 5 bases at J, with 11 bases between the two ends. This CDR3 is 14 amino acids long. CDR3 DNA sequence: TGTGCCAGCAGCTTACCCAGGCTAGGAGATACGCAGTATTTT. It codes for CASSLPRLGDTQYF. The full variable domain, with the rest looked up from reference TRBV7-6 and TRBJ2-3, is GAGVSQSPRYKVTKRGQDVALRCDPISGHVSLYWYRQALGQGPEFLTYFNYEAQQDKSGLPNDRFSAERPEGSISTLTIQRTEQRDSAMYRCASSLPRLGDTQYFGPGTRLTVL.

The genes are TRBV10-2 and TRBJ1-1, with no clear D. This CDR3 comprises 11 residues. Trimming shortened V by 6 bases and J by 0 bases, and 2 bases separated the two germline ends. In germline, CDR1 is WSHSY, CDR2 SAAADI. CDR3 nucleotides: TGCGCCAGCAGCCTGAACACTGAAGCTTTCTTT. This encodes CASSLNTEAFF.

The V gene is TRBV4-3, the J gene TRBJ2-2, with 10 bases that match TRBD2. The CDR3 totals 20 residues. The germline CDR1 and CDR2 sequences are LGHNA and YSLEER. After removal of 0 bases from V and 2 bases from J, the junction contained 12 bases not matched to a gene. CDR3 in DNA: TGCGCCAGCAGCCAAGATCCTAGCGGGAGCGCAAATATTAACACCGGGGAGCTGTTTTTT. Amino acid sequence: CASSQDPSGSANINTGELFF.

V gene TRBV6-1 combines with J gene TRBJ2-3; D is perhaps TRBD1 (6 bases). V shed 2 bases and J shed 2 bases, with 17 bases lying between them. This CDR3 region has 17 residues. Germline CDR1 MNHNS, CDR2 SASEGT. In DNA form, the CDR3 reads TGTGCCAGCAGTGAACTGAGGGGACATTATATCACAGATACGCAGTATTTT. Translated: CASSELRGHYITDTQYF.

The CDR3 reads CASSQVIGNNQPQHF. CDR3 sequence (DNA): TGCGCCAGCAGCCAAGTTATAGGGAACAATCAGCCCCAGCATTTT. The chain has TRBV4-1 and TRBJ1-5; D is uncertain. Trimming removed 1 base at V and 3 bases at J, with 10 bases between. This CDR3 spans 15 amino acids. Germline V gene sequence: CDR1 MGHRA, CDR2 YSYEKL.

In DNA form, the CDR3 reads TGTGCCAGCAGCCCCGTGGGGTCGAGAGACCAAGAGACCCAGTACTTC. Encoded protein: CASSPVGSRDQETQYF. The chain carries TRBV7-9 and TRBJ2-5; D gene uncertain. Germline CDR1 SEHNR, CDR2 FQNEAQ (reference sequence). There are 16 residues in the CDR3. Trimming stripped 5 bases from V and 0 bases from J, with 16 bases between.

The V and J genes are TRBV9 and TRBJ2-7; D uncertain. The CDR3 spans 14 residues. Germline CDR1 reads SGDLS; CDR2 reads YYNGEE. V was shortened by 0 bases and J by 0 bases, with 7 bases between the two germline ends. The CDR3 sequence: CASSVDPNSYEQYF. CDR3 sequence (DNA): TGTGCCAGCAGCGTAGACCCCAACTCCTACGAGCAGTACTTC.

The V gene is TRBV7-9, the J gene TRBJ1-2; 9 bases match TRBD1. Germline trimming cut 3 bases from V and 4 bases from J; bases unmatched to any gene: 9. This CDR3 is 16 amino acids long. Germline V CDR1 and CDR2: SEHNR, FQNEAQ (reference sequence). The CDR3 DNA sequence: TGTGCCAGCAGCTTGGGACAGGGTTTACCCCCCTATGGCTACACCTTC. Its protein product is CASSLGQGLPPYGYTF.

This chain uses TRBV28 with TRBJ2-3; TRBD1 aligns across 7 bases. This CDR3 has 15 amino acids. In germline, CDR1 is MDHEN, CDR2 SYDVKM. V was clipped by 6 bases and J by 1 base; unmatched bases: 7. The CDR3: CASSIQGFGTDTQYF. The DNA for the CDR3 is TGTGCCAGCAGCATACAGGGGTTTGGCACAGATACGCAGTATTTT.

The chain employs TRBV18 and TRBJ2-3; 13 bases line up with TRBD2. Germline lookup yields CDR1 KGHSH and CDR2 LQKENI. Trimming took 4 bases from V and 2 from J; bases not matched to a gene: 3. This CDR3 has 16 residues. The CDR3 coding sequence is TGTGCCAGCTCACTCACTAGCGGGAGGGCCACAGATACGCAGTATTTT. It codes for CASSLTSGRATDTQYF.

Only one count was recorded for this clone. The chain recombines TRBV7-9 with TRBJ2-5; no definite D call. Germline V CDR1 and CDR2: SEHNR, FQNEAQ (reference sequence). V was shortened by 4 bases and J by 3 bases, with 9 bases between the two germline ends. This CDR3 is built from 13 residues. The CDR3, as DNA: TGTGCCAGCAGCTCACCCGGAGAAGAGACCCAGTACTTC. This gives the protein CASSSPGEETQYF.

This clone has a handful of counts. The chain combines TRBV2 with TRBJ2-7; D perhaps matches TRBD2 (5 bases). The ends were cut back, 8 bases at V and 0 bases at J, with 11 bases in the middle. Germline loops: CDR1 SNHLY, CDR2 FYNNEI. The CDR3 covers 13 residues. The CDR3 protein is CASEAEFSYEQYF. In DNA, the CDR3 is TGTGCCAGCGAAGCGGAGTTCTCCTACGAGCAGTACTTC.

The CDR3, as DNA: TGTGCCAGCAGTTCGGTGAGCGGTCAGCCCCAGCATTTT. Its protein is CASSSVSGQPQHF. The V gene is TRBV6-5, the J gene TRBJ1-5; unclear D gene. The CDR3 loop spans 13 amino acids. Germline V gene sequence: CDR1 MNHEY, CDR2 SVGAGI. V was shortened by 4 bases and J by 6 bases, with 10 bases between the two germline ends.